This T cell receptor (beta chain) was retrieved from a study of T cell responses to AZD1222 COVID-19 vaccine. V lost 7 bases and J 1 base, leaving 11 bases between the germline ends. The CDR3 has 15 amino acids. Germline CDR1 is MNHEY and CDR2 is SVGAGI. The data were produced by immunoSEQ multiplex PCR, yet TCRdb's version contains in-frame clones alone and is incomplete. Of under 45,000 clones in the sample, approximately 88% are singletons; the top ten hold more than 15%. Whole-study results and caveats: Clonal diversity may have been underestimated, and the donors were mostly white British, with more females than males. Spike-specific TCR breadth and depth were elevated following two AZD1222 doses.

With regard to this clone: Its cognate antigen is unknown.

Second-dose intervals near 4 or 12 weeks were combined. The chain combines TRBV6-5 with TRBJ1-6; D is perhaps TRBD1 (5 bases). The specimen was peripheral blood, collected 28 days after the second AZD1222 dose. The TCR was taken from an adult who received the AZD1222 COVID-19 vaccine. CDR3 amino acids: CASNPRESYNSPLHF. The DNA of the CDR3 is TGTGCCAGCAACCCCAGGGAATCCTATAATTCACCCCTCCACTTT.